The rows below give T cell receptor beta chains drawn from one sample of a study of T cells in localized non-small cell lung cancer. Method: immunoSEQ multiplex PCR; TCRdb's copy keeps in-frame clones and lacks some. In the table there are about 36,000 clones, approximately 94% of which are singletons. The sample was peripheral blood, taken before any cancer treatment. Receptors were obtained from a female donor of 60 years or more with stage I lung adenocarcinoma. The CDR3 runs from the conserved cysteine through the conserved F or W. The order of the fields is clone size, V gene, J gene, D gene, CDR3 DNA, CDR3 protein. D genes are given only for firm matches. Rows may omit the clone size; those that give it use once, few, many or a size class.

>-|TRBV28|TRBJ1-2|-
TGTGCCAGCACCCTCGGCGACTATGGCTACACCTTC
CASTLGDYGYTF
>-|TRBV5-7|TRBJ1-4|-
TGTGCCAGTGGGAAATGGGGGTTTTTCGGAAAACTGTTTTTT
CASGKWGFFGKLFF
>-|TRBV29-1|TRBJ1-2|TRBD1
TGCAGCGTTGGGGAGGACAGGGGTTCTGGCTACACCTTC
CSVGEDRGSGYTF
>-|TRBV15|TRBJ2-5|-
TGTGCCACCACCAGACTAGTGCGAGAGACCCAGTACTTC
CATTRLVRETQYF
>-|TRBV5-4|TRBJ1-1|-
TGTGCCAGCAGCTTGGATGGGGGGGGCACTGAAGCTTTCTTT
CASSLDGGGTEAFF
>-|TRBV28|TRBJ1-3|-
TGTGCCGGTCCCAGTCTCTCTGGAAACACCATATATTTT
CAGPSLSGNTIYF
>-|TRBV29-1|TRBJ2-1|-
TGCAGCGTTGAAGATTCGGGCACAGGCCGGGGGATCGAGCAGTTCTTC
CSVEDSGTGRGIEQFF
>-|TRBV7-8|TRBJ1-1|-
TGTGCCAGCAGCTTAGAGCGGGGACGAGCTTTCTTT
CASSLERGRAFF
>-|TRBV5-4|TRBJ1-5|-
TGTGCCAGCAGCTTGAGCAGGGACGGTTCCGGTCAGCCCCAGCATTTT
CASSLSRDGSGQPQHF
>once|TRBV2|TRBJ2-2|-
TGTGCCAGCAGTGAATGGGGCACTACCGGGGAGCTGTTTTTT
CASSEWGTTGELFF
>-|TRBV7-6|TRBJ2-7|TRBD1
TGTGCCAGCAGTTCGACAGGGCGGTCCTACGAGCAGTACTTC
CASSSTGRSYEQYF
>-|TRBV7-2|TRBJ2-5|TRBD1
TGTGCCAGCAGCTTAGCGTCCATCCAGGGGGCGGGGGAGACCCAGTACTTC
CASSLASIQGAGETQYF
>-|TRBV5-1|TRBJ2-3|-
TGCGCCAGCAGCTTGGTTGGGGATACGCAGTATTTT
CASSLVGDTQYF
>-|TRBV23-1|TRBJ1-6|-
TGCGCCAGCAGTAGTTGGGGCGGCGGATCGACATCGTCACCCCTCCACTTT
CASSSWGGGSTSSPLHF
>-|TRBV2|TRBJ2-3|TRBD1
TGTGCCAGCAGTGTCGGGACAGGGCTTACAGATACGCAGTATTTT
CASSVGTGLTDTQYF
>-|TRBV7-6|TRBJ1-5|-
TGTGCCAGCAGCTTACTCCCGGACCCCAATCAGCCCCAGCATTTT
CASSLLPDPNQPQHF
>-|TRBV9|TRBJ2-5|-
TGTGCCAGCAGCCCGGGGGCCCAAGAGACCCAGTACTTC
CASSPGAQETQYF
>-|TRBV19|TRBJ1-6|TRBD1
TGTGCCAGTGTCCGGGACAGGGGTTCACCCCTCCACTTT
CASVRDRGSPLHF
>-|TRBV5-1|TRBJ1-1|TRBD1
TGCGCCAGCAGCACGACAGGGGGTTTACGGAACACTGAAGCTTTCTTT
CASSTTGGLRNTEAFF
>-|TRBV7-9|TRBJ2-2|-
TGTGCCAGCAGCTCCCTAAGCACCGGGGAGCTGTTTTTT
CASSSLSTGELFF
>-|TRBV5-1|TRBJ2-3|-
TGCGCCAGCAGCCACGGTGGAGGGGGCTTTTGGTCCGCAGATACGCAGTATTTT
CASSHGGGGFWSADTQYF
>-|TRBV6-1|TRBJ2-7|-
TGTGCCAGCAGTCCGGGGATACCCTACGAGCAGTACTTC
CASSPGIPYEQYF
>-|TRBV5-1|TRBJ2-2|TRBD1
TGCGCCAGCAGCCGGGACAGGGGCCCTCCCGGGGAGCTGTTTTTT
CASSRDRGPPGELFF
>-|TRBV5-1|TRBJ2-3|TRBD2
TGCGCCAGCAGCCCTAGCGGGGGGGCTCCAGATACGCAGTATTTT
CASSPSGGAPDTQYF
>-|TRBV9|TRBJ2-3|-
TGTGCCAGCAGCGTGGAAGGGGCGGGCACAGATACGCAGTATTTT
CASSVEGAGTDTQYF
>-|TRBV2|TRBJ2-5|-
TGTGCCAGCACTGTCCGGGAGACCCAGTACTTC
CASTVRETQYF
>-|TRBV7-2|TRBJ1-1|-
TGTGCCAGCAGCTACTGGACTGGTGCTTTCTTT
CASSYWTGAFF
>-|TRBV5-8|TRBJ1-1|TRBD1
TGTGCCAGCAGCTTTAGACAGGGGATAGGCACTGAAGCTTTCTTT
CASSFRQGIGTEAFF
>-|TRBV7-2|TRBJ1-1|TRBD1
TGTGCCAGCAGCTCGTCACAGGGGTTTGGCACTGAAGCTTTCTTT
CASSSSQGFGTEAFF
>-|TRBV18|TRBJ1-1|-
TGTGCCAGCTCACGGGAGCGGAGCCGGAACACTGAAGCTTTCTTT
CASSRERSRNTEAFF
>-|TRBV5-1|TRBJ2-1|TRBD2
TGCGCCAGCACCCCAAGACGGACTAGCGGGGGGGAAAGCTCCTACAATGAGCAGTTCTTC
CASTPRRTSGGESSYNEQFF
>-|TRBV21-1|TRBJ1-4|-
TGTGCCAGCAGCAGGGAGACAGGGTCACTTAATGAAAAACTGTTTTTT
CASSRETGSLNEKLFF